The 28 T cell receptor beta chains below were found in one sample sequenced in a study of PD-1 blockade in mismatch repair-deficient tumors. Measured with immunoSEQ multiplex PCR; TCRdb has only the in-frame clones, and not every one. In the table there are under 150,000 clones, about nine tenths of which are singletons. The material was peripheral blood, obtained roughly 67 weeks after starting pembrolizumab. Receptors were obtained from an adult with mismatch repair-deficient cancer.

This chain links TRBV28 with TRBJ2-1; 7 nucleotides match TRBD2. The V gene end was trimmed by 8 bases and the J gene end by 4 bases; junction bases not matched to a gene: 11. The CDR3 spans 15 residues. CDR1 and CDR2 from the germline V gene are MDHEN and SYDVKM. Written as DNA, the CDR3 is TGTGCCAGCTGGGGAGGGAGACCGGCATACAATGAGCAGTTCTTC. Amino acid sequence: CASWGGRPAYNEQFF.

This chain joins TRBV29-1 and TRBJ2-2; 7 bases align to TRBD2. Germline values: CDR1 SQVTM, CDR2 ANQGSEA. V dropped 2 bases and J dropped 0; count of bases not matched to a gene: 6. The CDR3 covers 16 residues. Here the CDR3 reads CSVESSSGPNTGELFF. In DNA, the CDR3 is TGCAGCGTTGAATCGTCTAGCGGCCCGAACACCGGGGAGCTGTTTTTT.

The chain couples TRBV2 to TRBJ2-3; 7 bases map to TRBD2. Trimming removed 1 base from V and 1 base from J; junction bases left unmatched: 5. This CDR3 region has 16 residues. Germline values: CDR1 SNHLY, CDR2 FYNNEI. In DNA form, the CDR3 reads TGTGCCAGCAGTGAAGTGGGGCGGGAGCGCACAGATACGCAGTATTTT. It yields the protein CASSEVGRERTDTQYF.

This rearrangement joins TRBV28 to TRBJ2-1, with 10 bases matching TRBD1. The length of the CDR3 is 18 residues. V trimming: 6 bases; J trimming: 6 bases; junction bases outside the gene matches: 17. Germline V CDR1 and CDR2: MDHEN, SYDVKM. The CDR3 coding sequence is TGTGCCAGCAGCATTTCCGGGACAGGGGCCGCCGGGGCCAATGAGCAGTTCTTC. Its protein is CASSISGTGAAGANEQFF.

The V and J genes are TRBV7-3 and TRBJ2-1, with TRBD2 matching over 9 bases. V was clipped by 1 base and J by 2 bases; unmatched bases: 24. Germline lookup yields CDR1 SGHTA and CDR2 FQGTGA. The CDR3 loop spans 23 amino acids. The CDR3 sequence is CASSLRGQTRGRASRFPYNEQFF. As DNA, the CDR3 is TGTGCCAGCAGCTTAAGGGGTCAGACTCGCGGGAGGGCCTCTCGATTCCCCTACAATGAGCAGTTCTTC.

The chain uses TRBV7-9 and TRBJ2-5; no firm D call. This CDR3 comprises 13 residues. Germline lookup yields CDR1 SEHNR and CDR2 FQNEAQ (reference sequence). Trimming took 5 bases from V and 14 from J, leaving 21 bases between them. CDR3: CASSTFFGSHSYF. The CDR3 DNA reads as TGTGCCAGCAGCACATTCTTTGGGTCCCACAGTTACTTC. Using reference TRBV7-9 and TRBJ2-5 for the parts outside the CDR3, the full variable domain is DTGVSQNPRHKITKRGQNVTFRCDPISEHNRLYWYRQTLGQGPEFLTYFQNEAQLEKSRLLSDRFSAERPKGSFSTLEIQRTEQGDSAMYLCASSTFFGSHSYFGPGTRLLVL.

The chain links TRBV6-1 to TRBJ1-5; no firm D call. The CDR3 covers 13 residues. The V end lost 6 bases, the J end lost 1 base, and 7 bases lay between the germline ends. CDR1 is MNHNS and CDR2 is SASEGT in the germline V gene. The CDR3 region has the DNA TGTGCCAGCAGGACCCAGAGCAATCAGCCCCAGCATTTT. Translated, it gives CASRTQSNQPQHF.

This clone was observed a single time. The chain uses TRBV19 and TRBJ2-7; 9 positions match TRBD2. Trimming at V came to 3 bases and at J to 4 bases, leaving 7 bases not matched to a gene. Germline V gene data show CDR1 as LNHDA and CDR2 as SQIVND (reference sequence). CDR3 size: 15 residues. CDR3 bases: TGTGCCAGTAGTATCCGTAGCGGGAGTTTTTACGAGCAGTACTTC. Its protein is CASSIRSGSFYEQYF.

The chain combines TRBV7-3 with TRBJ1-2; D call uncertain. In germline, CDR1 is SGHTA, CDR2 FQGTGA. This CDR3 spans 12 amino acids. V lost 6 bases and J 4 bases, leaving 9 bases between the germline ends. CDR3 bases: TGTGCCAGCAGTTCCGGAGGCTATGGCTACACCTTC. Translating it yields CASSSGGYGYTF.

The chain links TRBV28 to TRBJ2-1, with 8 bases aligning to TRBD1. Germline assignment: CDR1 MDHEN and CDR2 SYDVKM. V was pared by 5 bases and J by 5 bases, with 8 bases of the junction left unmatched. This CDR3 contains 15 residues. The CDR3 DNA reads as TGTGCCAGCAGTGACCGGGACAGGTTTCACAATGAGCAGTTCTTC. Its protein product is CASSDRDRFHNEQFF.

CDR3: CAWGTGSTEAFF. The CDR3 DNA is TGTGCCTGGGGAACAGGGAGCACTGAAGCTTTCTTT. V usage is TRBV30 and J usage is TRBJ1-1, with D perhaps matching TRBD1 (6 bases). The CDR3 contains 12 residues. Germline V lookup: CDR1 GTSNPN, CDR2 SVGIG (reference sequence). V was trimmed by 5 bases and J by 4 bases, leaving 11 bases between them.

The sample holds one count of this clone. The CDR3 is CASSVPGGENIQYF. CDR3 in DNA: TGTGCCAGCAGCGTCCCAGGGGGAGAAAACATTCAGTACTTC. The V call is TRBV7-9, the J call TRBJ2-4; 7 nucleotides match TRBD1. The CDR3 has 14 residues. Germline lookup yields CDR1 SEHNR and CDR2 FQNEAQ (reference sequence). V trimming: 5 bases; J trimming: 5 bases; junction bases outside the gene matches: 6. Drawing the rest from reference TRBV7-9 and TRBJ2-4, the complete variable domain is DTGVSQNPRHKITKRGQNVTFRCDPISEHNRLYWYRQTLGQGPEFLTYFQNEAQLEKSRLLSDRFSAERPKGSFSTLEIQRTEQGDSAMYLCASSVPGGENIQYFGAGTRLSVL.

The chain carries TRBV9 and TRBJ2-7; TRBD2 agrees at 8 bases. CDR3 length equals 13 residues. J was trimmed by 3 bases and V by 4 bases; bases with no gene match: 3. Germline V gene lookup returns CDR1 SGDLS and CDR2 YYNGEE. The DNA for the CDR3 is TGTGCCAGCAGCCCCGGGACTAGCTACGAGCAGTACTTC. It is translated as CASSPGTSYEQYF.

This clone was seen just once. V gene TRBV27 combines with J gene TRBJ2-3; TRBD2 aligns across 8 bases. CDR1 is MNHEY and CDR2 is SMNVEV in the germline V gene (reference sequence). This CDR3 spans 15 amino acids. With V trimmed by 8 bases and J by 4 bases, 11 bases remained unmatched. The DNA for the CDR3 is TGTGCCAGCCGGGGGGTGAGGGGACTAGCAGATACGCAGTATTTT. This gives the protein CASRGVRGLADTQYF.

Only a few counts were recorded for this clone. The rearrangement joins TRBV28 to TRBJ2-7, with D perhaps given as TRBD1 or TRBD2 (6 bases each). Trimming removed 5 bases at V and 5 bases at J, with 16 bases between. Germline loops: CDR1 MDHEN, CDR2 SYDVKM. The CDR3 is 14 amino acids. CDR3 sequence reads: CASSVLLGGNEQYF. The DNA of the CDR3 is TGTGCCAGCAGTGTTCTCCTGGGGGGCAACGAGCAGTACTTC.

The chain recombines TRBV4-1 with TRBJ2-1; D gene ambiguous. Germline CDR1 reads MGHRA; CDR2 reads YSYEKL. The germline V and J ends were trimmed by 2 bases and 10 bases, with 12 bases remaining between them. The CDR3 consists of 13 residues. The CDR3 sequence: CASSQPASYEQFF. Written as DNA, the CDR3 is TGCGCCAGCAGCCAACCGGCCTCGTACGAGCAGTTCTTC.

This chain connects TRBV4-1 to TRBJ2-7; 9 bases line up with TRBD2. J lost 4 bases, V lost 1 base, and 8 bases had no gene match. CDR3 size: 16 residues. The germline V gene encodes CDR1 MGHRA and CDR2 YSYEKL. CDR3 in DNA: TGCGCCAGCAGCCAAGCGTCCACTAGCGGGTTTTACGAGCAGTACTTC. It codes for CASSQASTSGFYEQYF.

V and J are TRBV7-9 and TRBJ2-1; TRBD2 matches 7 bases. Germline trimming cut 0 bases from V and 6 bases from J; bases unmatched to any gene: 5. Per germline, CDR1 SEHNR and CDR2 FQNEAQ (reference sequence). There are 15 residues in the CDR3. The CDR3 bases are TGTGCCAGCAGCTTAGCGGGAGGGCCTGTCAATGAGCAGTTCTTC. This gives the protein CASSLAGGPVNEQFF. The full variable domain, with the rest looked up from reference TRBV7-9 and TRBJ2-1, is DTGVSQNPRHKITKRGQNVTFRCDPISEHNRLYWYRQTLGQGPEFLTYFQNEAQLEKSRLLSDRFSAERPKGSFSTLEIQRTEQGDSAMYLCASSLAGGPVNEQFFGPGTRLTVL.

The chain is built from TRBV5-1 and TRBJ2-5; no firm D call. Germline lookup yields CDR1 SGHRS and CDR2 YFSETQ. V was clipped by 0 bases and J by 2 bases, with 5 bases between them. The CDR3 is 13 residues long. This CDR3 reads CASSLDFQETQYF. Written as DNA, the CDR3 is TGCGCCAGCAGCTTGGACTTTCAAGAGACCCAGTACTTC.

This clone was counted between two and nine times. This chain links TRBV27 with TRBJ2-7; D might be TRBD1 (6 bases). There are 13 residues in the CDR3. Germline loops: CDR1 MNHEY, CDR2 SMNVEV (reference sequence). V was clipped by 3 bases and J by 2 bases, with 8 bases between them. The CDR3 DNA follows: TGTGCCAGCAGTTTCAGACAGGCCTACGAGCAGTACTTC. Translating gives CASSFRQAYEQYF.

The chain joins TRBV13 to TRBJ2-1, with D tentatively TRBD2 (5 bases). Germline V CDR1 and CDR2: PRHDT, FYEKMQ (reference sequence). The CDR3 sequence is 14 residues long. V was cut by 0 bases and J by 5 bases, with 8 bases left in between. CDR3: CASSLGDFDNEQFF. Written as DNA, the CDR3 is TGTGCCAGCAGCTTAGGGGACTTTGACAATGAGCAGTTCTTC. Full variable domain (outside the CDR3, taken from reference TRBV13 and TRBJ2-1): AAGVIQSPRHLIKEKRETATLKCYPIPRHDTVYWYQQGPGQDPQFLISFYEKMQSDKGSIPDRFSAQQFSDYHSELNMSSLELGDSALYFCASSLGDFDNEQFFGPGTRLTVL.

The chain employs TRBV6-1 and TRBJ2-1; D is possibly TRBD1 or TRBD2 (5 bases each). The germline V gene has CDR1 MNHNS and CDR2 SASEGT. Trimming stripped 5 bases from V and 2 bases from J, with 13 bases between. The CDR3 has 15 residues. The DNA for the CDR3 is TGTGCCAGCAGTTCGGGACCTTATACCTACAATGAGCAGTTCTTC. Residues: CASSSGPYTYNEQFF.

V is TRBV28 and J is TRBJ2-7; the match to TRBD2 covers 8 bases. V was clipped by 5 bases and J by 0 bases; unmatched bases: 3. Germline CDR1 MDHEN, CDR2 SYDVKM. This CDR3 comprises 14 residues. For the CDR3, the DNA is TGTGCCAGCAGTCCGGGACTAGGCTCCTACGAGCAGTACTTC. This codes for CASSPGLGSYEQYF.

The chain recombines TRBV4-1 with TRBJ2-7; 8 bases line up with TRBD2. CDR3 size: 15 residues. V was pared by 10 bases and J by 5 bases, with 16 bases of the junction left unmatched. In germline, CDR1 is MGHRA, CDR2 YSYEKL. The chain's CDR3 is CATFREREFINEQYF. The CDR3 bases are TGCGCCACCTTCAGAGAGCGGGAGTTTATCAACGAGCAGTACTTC.

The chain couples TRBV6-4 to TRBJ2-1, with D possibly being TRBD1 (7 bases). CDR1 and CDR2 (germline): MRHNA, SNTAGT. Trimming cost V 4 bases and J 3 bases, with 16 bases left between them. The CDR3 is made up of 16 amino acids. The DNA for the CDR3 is TGTGCCAGCAGTGCCTTCGGGGGACAGTACTACAATGAGCAGTTCTTC. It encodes CASSAFGGQYYNEQFF.

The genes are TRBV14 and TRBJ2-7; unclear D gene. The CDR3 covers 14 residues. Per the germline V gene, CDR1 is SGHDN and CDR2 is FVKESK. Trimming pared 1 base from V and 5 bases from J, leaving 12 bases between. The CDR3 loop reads CASSQGNILDEQYF. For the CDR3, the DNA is TGTGCCAGCAGCCAAGGTAATATCCTCGACGAGCAGTACTTC.

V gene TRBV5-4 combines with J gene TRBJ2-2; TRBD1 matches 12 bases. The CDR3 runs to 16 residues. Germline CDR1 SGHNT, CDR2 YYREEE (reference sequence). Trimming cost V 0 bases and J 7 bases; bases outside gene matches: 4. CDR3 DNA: TGTGCCAGCAGCTTGGAGGGACAGGGGGCTTTCGGGGAGCTGTTTTTT. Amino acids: CASSLEGQGAFGELFF.

As DNA, the CDR3 is TGTGCCAGCGGGGCAGGTAGTCCATACGAGCAGTACTTC. It yields the protein CASGAGSPYEQYF. This chain uses TRBV6-6 with TRBJ2-7, with D maybe TRBD1 (5 bases). The CDR3 is made up of 13 amino acids. The germline V gene has CDR1 MNHNY and CDR2 SVGAGI (reference sequence). The V gene lost 8 bases and the J gene lost 4 bases, with 15 bases spanning the gap.